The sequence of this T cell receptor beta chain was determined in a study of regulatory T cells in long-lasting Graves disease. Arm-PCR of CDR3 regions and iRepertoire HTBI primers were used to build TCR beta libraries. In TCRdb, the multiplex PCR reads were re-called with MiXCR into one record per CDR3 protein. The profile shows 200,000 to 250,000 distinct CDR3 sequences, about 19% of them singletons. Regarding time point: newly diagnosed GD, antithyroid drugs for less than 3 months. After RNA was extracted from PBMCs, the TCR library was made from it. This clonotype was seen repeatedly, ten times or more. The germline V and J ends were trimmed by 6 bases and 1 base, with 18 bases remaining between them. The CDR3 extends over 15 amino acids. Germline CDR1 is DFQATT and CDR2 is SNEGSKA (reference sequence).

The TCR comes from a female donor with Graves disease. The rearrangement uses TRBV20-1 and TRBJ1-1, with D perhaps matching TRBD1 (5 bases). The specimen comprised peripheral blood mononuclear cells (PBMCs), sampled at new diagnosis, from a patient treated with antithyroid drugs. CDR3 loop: CSAPRLGGSNTEAFF. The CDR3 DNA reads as TGCAGTGCCCCCCGTCTGGGGGGTTCGAACACTGAAGCTTTCTTT.